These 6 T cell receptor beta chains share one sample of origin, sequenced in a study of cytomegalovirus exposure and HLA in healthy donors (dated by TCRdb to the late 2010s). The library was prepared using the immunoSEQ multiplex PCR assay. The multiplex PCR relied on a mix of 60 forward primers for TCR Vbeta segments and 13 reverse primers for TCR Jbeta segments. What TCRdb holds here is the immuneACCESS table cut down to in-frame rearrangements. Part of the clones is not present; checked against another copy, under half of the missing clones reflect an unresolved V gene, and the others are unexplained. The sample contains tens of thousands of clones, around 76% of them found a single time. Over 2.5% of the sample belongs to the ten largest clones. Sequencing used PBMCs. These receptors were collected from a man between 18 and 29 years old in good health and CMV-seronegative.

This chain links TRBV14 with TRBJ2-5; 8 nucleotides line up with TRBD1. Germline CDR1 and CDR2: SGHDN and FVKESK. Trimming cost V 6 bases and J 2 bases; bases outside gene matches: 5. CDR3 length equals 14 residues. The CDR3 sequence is CASSPRGRQETQYF. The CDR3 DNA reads TGTGCCAGCAGTCCCAGGGGGCGTCAAGAGACCCAGTACTTC.

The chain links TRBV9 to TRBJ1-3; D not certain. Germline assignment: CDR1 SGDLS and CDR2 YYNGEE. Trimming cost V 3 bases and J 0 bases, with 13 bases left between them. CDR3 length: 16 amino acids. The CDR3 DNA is TGTGCCAGCAGCGGTGCAGGATCTATCTCTGGAAACACCATATATTTT. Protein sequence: CASSGAGSISGNTIYF.

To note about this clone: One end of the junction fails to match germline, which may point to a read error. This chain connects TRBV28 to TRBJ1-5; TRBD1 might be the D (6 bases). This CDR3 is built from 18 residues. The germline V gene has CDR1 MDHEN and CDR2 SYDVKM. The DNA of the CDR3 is TGTGCCGGCAGGCATGGTCGCGCAGGGGAAGAGGTCAATCAGCCCCAGCATTTT. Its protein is CAGRHGRAGEEVNQPQHF.

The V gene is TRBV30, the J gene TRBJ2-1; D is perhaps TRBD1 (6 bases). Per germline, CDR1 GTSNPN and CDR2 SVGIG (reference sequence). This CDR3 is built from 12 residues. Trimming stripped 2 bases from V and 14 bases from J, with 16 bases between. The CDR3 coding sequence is TGTGCCTGGAGTAAACCAGGGGTAGGGAAGTTCTTC. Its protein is CAWSKPGVGKFF. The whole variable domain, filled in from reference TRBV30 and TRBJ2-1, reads SQTIHQWPATLVQPVGSPLSLECTVEGTSNPNLYWYRQAAGRGLQLLFYSVGIGQISSEVPQNLSASRPQDRQFILSSKKLLLSDSGFYLCAWSKPGVGKFFGPGTRLTVL.

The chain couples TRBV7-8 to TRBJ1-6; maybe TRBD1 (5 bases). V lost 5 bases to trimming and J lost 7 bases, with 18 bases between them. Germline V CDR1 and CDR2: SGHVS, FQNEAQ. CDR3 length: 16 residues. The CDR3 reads CASSALAQGRNSPLHF. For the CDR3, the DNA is TGTGCCAGCAGCGCGTTAGCTCAGGGAAGGAATTCACCCCTCCACTTT.

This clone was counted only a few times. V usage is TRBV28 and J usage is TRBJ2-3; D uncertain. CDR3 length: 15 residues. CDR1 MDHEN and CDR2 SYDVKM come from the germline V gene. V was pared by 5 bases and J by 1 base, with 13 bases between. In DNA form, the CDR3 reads TGTGCCAGCAGTCGAACTAAAACCGGCACAGATACGCAGTATTTT. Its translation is CASSRTKTGTDTQYF.